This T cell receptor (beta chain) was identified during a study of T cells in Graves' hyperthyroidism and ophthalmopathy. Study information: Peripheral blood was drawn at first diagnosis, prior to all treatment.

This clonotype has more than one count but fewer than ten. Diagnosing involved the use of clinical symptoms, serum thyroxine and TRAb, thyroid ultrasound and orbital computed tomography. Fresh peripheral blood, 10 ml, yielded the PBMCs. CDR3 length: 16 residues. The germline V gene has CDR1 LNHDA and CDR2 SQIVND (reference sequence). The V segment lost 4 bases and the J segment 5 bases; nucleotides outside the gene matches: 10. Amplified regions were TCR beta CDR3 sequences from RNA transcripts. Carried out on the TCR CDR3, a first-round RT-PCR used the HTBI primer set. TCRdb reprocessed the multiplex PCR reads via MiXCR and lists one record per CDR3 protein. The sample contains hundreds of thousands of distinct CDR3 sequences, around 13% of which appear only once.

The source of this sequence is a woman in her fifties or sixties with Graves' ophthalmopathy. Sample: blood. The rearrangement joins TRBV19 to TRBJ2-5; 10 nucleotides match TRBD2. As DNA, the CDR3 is TGTGCCAGTAGTACATCTAGCGGGAGTCTCTGGGAGACCCAGTACTTC. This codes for CASSTSSGSLWETQYF.